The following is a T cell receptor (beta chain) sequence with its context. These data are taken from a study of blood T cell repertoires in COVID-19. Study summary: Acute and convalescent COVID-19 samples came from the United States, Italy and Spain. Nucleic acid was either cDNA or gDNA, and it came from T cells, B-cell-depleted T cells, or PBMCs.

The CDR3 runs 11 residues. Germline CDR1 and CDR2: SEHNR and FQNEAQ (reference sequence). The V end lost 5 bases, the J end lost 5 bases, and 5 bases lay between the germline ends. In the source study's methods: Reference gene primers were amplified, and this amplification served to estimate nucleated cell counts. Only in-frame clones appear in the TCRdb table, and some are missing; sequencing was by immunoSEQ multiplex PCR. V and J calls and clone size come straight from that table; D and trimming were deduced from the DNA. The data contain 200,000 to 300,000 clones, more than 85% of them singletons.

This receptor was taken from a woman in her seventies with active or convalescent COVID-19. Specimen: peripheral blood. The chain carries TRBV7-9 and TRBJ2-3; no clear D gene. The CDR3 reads CASSPRDTQYF. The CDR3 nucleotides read TGTGCCAGCAGCCCTAGAGATACGCAGTATTTT.